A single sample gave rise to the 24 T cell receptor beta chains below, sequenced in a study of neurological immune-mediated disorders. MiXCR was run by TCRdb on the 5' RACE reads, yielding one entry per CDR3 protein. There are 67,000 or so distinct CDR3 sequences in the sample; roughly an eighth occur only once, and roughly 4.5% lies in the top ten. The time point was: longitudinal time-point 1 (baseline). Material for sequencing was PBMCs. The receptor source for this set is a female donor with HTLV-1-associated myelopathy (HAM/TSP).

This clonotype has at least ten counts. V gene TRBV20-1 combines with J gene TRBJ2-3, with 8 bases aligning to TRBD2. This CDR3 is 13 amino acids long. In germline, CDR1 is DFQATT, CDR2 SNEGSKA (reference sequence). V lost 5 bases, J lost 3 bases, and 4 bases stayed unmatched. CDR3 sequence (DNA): TGCAGTGCTCACACTAGCGGTACAGATACGCAGTATTTT. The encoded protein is CSAHTSGTDTQYF.

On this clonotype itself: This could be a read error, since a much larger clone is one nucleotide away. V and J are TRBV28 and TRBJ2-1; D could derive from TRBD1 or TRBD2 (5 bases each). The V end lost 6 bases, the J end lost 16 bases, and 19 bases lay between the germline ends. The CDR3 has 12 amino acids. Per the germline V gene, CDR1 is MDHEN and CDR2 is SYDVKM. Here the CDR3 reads CASSSPGTTPFF. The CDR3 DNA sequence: TGTGCCAGCAGCTCCCCCGGGACCACCCCTTTCTTC. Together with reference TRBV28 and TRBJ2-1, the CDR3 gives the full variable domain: DVKVTQSSRYLVKRTGEKVFLECVQDMDHENMFWYRQDPGLGLRLIYFSYDVKMKEKGDIPEGYSVSREKKERFSLILESASTNQTSMYLCASSSPGTTPFFGPGTRLTVL.

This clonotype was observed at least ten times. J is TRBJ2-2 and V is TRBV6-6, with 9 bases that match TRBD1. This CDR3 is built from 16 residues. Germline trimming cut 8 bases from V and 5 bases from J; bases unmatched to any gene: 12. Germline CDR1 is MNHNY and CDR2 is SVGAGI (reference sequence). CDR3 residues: CASHIAGTGYTGELFF. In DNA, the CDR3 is TGTGCCAGCCACATCGCCGGGACAGGGTATACCGGGGAGCTGTTTTTT.

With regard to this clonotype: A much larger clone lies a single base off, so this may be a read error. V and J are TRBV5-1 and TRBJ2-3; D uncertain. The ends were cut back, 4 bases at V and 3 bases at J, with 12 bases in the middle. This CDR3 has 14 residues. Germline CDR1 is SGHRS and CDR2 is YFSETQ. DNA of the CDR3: TGCGCCAGCAGCCCAAAGGCAGATACAGATACGCAGTATTTT. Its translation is CASSPKADTDTQYF.

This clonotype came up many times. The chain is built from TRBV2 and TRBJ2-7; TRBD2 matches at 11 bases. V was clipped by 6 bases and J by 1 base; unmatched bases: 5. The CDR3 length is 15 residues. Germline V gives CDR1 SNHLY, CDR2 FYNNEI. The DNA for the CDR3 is TGTGCCAGCAGGGGGTCTAGCGGGGGGTCCTACGAGCAGTACTTC. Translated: CASRGSSGGSYEQYF.

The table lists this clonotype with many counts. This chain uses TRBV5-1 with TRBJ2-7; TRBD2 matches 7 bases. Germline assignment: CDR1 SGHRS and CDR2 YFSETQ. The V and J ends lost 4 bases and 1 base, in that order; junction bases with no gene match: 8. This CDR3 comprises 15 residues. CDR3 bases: TGCGCCAGCAGCGCGGGGGAGGCCGGATCCTACGAGCAGTACTTC. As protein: CASSAGEAGSYEQYF.

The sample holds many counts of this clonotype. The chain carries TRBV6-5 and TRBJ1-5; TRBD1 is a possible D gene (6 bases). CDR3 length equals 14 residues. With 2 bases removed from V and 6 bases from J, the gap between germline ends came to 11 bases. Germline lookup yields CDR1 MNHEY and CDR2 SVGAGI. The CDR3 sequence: CASSYGGGAQPQHF. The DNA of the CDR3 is TGTGCCAGCAGTTACGGTGGGGGGGCTCAGCCCCAGCATTTT.

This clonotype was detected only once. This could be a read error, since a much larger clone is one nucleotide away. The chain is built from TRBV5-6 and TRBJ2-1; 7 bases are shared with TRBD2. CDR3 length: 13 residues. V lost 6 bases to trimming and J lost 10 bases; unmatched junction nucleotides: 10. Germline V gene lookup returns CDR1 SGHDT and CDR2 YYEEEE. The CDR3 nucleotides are TGTGCCAGCAACCCCCGACTAGCAGGGGAGCAGTTCTTC. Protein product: CASNPRLAGEQFF.

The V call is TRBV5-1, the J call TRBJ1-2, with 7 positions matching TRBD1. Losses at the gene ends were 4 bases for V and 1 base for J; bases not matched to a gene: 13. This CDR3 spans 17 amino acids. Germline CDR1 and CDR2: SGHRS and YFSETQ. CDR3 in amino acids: CASSPNIRQGGNYGYTF. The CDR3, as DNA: TGCGCCAGCAGCCCCAACATTCGACAGGGTGGTAACTATGGCTACACCTTC.

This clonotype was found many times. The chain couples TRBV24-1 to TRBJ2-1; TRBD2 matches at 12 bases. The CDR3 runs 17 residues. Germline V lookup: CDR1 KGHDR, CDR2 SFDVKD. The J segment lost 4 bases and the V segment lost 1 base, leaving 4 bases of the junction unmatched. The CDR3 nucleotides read TGTGCCACCAGTGATTTCGAAACTAGCGGGGGGTACAATGAGCAGTTCTTC. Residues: CATSDFETSGGYNEQFF.

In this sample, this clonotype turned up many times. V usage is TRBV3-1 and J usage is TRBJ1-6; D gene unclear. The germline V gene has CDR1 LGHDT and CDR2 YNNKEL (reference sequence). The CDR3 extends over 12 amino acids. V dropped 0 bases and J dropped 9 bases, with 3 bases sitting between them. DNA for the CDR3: TGTGCCAGCAGCCAAGACGTTTCACCCCTCCACTTT. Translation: CASSQDVSPLHF.

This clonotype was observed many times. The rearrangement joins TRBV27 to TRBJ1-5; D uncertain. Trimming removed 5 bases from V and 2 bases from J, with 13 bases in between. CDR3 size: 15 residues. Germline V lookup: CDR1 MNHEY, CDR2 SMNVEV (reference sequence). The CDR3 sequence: CASSVMGSGNQPQHF. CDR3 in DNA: TGTGCCAGCAGTGTAATGGGTTCGGGCAATCAGCCCCAGCATTTT.

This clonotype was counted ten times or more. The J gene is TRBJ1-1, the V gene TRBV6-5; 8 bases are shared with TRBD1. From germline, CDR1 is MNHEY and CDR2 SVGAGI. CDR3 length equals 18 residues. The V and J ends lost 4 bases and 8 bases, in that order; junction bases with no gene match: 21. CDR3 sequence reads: CASSSLHAGTGKYMEAFF. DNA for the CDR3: TGTGCCAGCAGTTCCCTACACGCCGGGACAGGAAAATATATGGAAGCTTTCTTT.

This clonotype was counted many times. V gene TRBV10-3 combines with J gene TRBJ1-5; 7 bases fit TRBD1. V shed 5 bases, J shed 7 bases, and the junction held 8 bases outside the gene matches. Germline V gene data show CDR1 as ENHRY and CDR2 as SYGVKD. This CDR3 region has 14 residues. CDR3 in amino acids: CAISTQGQRQPQHF. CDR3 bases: TGTGCCATCAGTACACAGGGGCAGCGGCAGCCCCAGCATTTT.

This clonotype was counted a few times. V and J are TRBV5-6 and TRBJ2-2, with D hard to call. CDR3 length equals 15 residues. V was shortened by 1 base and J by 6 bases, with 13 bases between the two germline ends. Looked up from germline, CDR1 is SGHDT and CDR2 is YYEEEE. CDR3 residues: CASSLMRWASGELFF. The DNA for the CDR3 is TGTGCCAGCAGCTTGATGCGGTGGGCCTCCGGGGAGCTGTTTTTT.

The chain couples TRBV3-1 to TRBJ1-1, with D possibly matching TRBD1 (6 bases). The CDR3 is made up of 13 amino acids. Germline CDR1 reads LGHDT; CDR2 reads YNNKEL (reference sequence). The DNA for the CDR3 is TGTGCTACGTCAGGGGTTCACGACACTGAAGCTTTCTTT. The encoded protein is CATSGVHDTEAFF.

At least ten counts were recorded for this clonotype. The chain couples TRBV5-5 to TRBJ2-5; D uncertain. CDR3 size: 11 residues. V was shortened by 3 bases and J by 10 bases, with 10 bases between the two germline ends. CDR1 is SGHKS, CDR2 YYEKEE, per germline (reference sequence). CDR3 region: CASSSVVDQYF. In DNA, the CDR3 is TGTGCCAGCAGCTCCGTGGTTGACCAGTACTTC.

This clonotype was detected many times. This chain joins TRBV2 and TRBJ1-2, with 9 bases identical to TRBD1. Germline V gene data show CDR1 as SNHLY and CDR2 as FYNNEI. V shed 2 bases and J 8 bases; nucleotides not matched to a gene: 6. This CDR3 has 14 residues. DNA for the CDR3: TGTGCCAGCAGTGAAAGCGGGACAGGGCTAGGCTACACCTTC. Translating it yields CASSESGTGLGYTF. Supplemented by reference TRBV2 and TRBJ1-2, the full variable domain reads EPEVTQTPSHQVTQMGQEVILRCVPISNHLYFYWYRQILGQKVEFLVSFYNNEISEKSEIFDDQFSVERPDGSNFTLKIRSTKLEDSAMYFCASSESGTGLGYTFGSGTRLTVV.

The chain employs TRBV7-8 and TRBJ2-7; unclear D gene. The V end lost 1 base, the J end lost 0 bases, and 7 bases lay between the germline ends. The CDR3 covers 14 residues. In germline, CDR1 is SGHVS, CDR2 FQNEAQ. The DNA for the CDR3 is TGTGCCAGCAGCTTAGATGGAAACTCCTACGAGCAGTACTTC. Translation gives CASSLDGNSYEQYF.

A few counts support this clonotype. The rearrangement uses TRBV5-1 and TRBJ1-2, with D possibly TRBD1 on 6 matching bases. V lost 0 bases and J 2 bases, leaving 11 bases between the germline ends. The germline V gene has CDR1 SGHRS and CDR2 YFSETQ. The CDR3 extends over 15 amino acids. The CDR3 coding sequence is TGCGCCAGCAGCTTGGGACAGGCCTTAAACTATGGCTACACCTTC. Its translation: CASSLGQALNYGYTF.

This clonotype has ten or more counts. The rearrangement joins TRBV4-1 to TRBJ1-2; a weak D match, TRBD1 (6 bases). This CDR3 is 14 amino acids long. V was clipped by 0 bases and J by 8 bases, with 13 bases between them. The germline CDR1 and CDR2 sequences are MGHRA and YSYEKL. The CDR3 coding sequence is TGCGCCAGCAGCCAAGACCACAGGGCTCAAGGCTACACCTTC. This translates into CASSQDHRAQGYTF.

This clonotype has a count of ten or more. The CDR3 sequence is CATTPGKNDGYTF. CDR3 nucleotides: TGTGCCACCACTCCGGGAAAAAACGATGGCTACACCTTC. J is TRBJ1-2 and V is TRBV10-3; D unclear. V was trimmed by 10 bases and J by 6 bases, leaving 18 bases between them. Germline assignment: CDR1 ENHRY and CDR2 SYGVKD. This CDR3 is built from 13 residues.

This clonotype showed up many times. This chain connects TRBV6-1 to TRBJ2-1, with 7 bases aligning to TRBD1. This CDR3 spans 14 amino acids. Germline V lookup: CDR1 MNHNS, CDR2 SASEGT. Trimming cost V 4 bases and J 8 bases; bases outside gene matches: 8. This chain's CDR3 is CASSVDRRSDEQFF. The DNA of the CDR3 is TGTGCCAGCAGTGTGGACAGGCGTTCGGATGAGCAGTTCTTC.

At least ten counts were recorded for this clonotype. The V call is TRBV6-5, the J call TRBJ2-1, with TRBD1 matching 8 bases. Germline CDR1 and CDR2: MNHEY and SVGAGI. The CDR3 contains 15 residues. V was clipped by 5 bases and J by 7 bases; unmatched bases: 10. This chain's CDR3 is CASSAVDRGKNEQFF. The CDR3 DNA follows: TGTGCCAGCAGTGCCGTCGACAGGGGTAAGAATGAGCAGTTCTTC.